This is a list of T cell receptor beta chains from one sample in a study of Ad26.COV2.S vaccination and SARS-CoV-2 variants. Only in-frame clones appear in the TCRdb table, and some are missing; sequencing was by immunoSEQ multiplex PCR. The table includes about 480,000 clones, around 88% detected once. Sequencing used peripheral blood, obtained in a trial of Ad26.COV2.S vaccine versus placebo. All receptors derive from a person between 18 and 59 years old who received the Ad26.COV2.S COVID-19 vaccine or a placebo. Each CDR3 is given with its conserved first and last residue. A D gene is named only where the DNA matches it firmly. Only some rows state a clone size, as once, few, many or a class for expanded clones.

clone size: -; V gene: TRBV7-2; J gene: TRBJ2-5; D gene: -; CDR3 protein: CASLVGGPQETQYF
clone size: -; V gene: TRBV19; J gene: TRBJ1-2; D gene: TRBD1; CDR3 protein: CASSIDTGGYGYTF
clone size: -; V gene: TRBV9; J gene: TRBJ1-1; D gene: -; CDR3 protein: CASSVSTNTEAFF
clone size: -; V gene: TRBV5-4; J gene: TRBJ1-2; D gene: -; CDR3 protein: CASSGGQYGYTF
clone size: -; V gene: TRBV19; J gene: TRBJ1-2; D gene: -; CDR3 protein: CALPGTSYGYTF
clone size: -; V gene: TRBV30; J gene: TRBJ1-1; D gene: -; CDR3 protein: CAWSLPNTEAFF
clone size: few; V gene: TRBV11-1; J gene: TRBJ1-6; D gene: -; CDR3 protein: CASSSQRGSPLHF
clone size: once; V gene: TRBV5-6; J gene: TRBJ1-1; D gene: -; CDR3 protein: CASSLAVQALNTEAFF
clone size: -; V gene: TRBV5-4; J gene: TRBJ1-2; D gene: -; CDR3 protein: CASNQAAHNYGYTF
clone size: -; V gene: TRBV10-3; J gene: TRBJ2-7; D gene: TRBD1; CDR3 protein: CAISDIGTGTEQYF
clone size: -; V gene: TRBV7-8; J gene: TRBJ1-6; D gene: TRBD1; CDR3 protein: CASSSRTGDNSPLHF
clone size: -; V gene: TRBV28; J gene: TRBJ2-7; D gene: -; CDR3 protein: CASSFIGEQYF
clone size: -; V gene: TRBV7-3; J gene: TRBJ2-2; D gene: TRBD1; CDR3 protein: CASSSTATGDPGELFF
clone size: -; V gene: TRBV27; J gene: TRBJ2-7; D gene: TRBD1; CDR3 protein: CASSKTGTVTYEQYF
clone size: few; V gene: TRBV6-2/TRBV6-3; J gene: TRBJ2-1; D gene: -; CDR3 protein: CASSYLLGQPGYNEQFF
clone size: -; V gene: TRBV3-1/TRBV3-2; J gene: TRBJ1-4; D gene: -; CDR3 protein: CASSHTVRGPNEKLFF
clone size: -; V gene: TRBV4-3; J gene: TRBJ1-6; D gene: -; CDR3 protein: CASSQDLNRRAPLHF
clone size: once; V gene: TRBV2; J gene: TRBJ2-5; D gene: -; CDR3 protein: CASSALGAARETQYF
clone size: -; V gene: TRBV27; J gene: TRBJ2-2; D gene: TRBD2; CDR3 protein: CASTISGRLGELFF
clone size: -; V gene: TRBV6-2/TRBV6-3; J gene: TRBJ2-7; D gene: -; CDR3 protein: CASSYPPTATYEQYF
clone size: -; V gene: TRBV2; J gene: TRBJ2-7; D gene: TRBD2; CDR3 protein: CASSGRVAGSSEQYF
clone size: few; V gene: TRBV5-1; J gene: TRBJ2-7; D gene: -; CDR3 protein: CASSFNGNEQYF
clone size: -; V gene: TRBV19; J gene: TRBJ2-7; D gene: -; CDR3 protein: CASSIHRVGEQYF
clone size: -; V gene: TRBV5-4; J gene: TRBJ2-1; D gene: -; CDR3 protein: CASSSGPYNEQFF
clone size: -; V gene: TRBV12-3/TRBV12-4; J gene: TRBJ2-1; D gene: TRBD1; CDR3 protein: CASSPDTRGEQFF
clone size: -; V gene: TRBV6-5; J gene: TRBJ2-3; D gene: -; CDR3 protein: CASRVPGGRTDTQYF
clone size: -; V gene: TRBV5-1; J gene: TRBJ2-3; D gene: -; CDR3 protein: CASSLVRAADTQYF
clone size: -; V gene: TRBV29-1; J gene: TRBJ2-3; D gene: TRBD2; CDR3 protein: CSAGKAGGPIDTQYF